The 32 T cell receptor beta chains below all came from one sample that was sequenced in a study of blood T cell repertoires in COVID-19. Sequencing was performed with immunoSEQ multiplex PCR; in TCRdb, only in-frame clones are kept and a portion is missing. Of a few hundred thousand clones in the sample, around nine tenths were seen once. Sequenced material: PBMCs or T cells enriched from blood (not recorded which). These receptors were collected from a woman in her forties or fifties with acute COVID-19.

This chain uses TRBV30 with TRBJ1-2; D may be TRBD1 (5 bases). The CDR3 is made up of 12 amino acids. CDR1 is GTSNPN and CDR2 is SVGIG in the germline V gene (reference sequence). V was pared by 0 bases and J by 8 bases, with 10 bases between. CDR3 loop: CAWSVGARGYTF. CDR3 sequence (DNA): TGTGCCTGGAGTGTAGGGGCGAGGGGCTACACCTTC.

The V gene is TRBV29-1, the J gene TRBJ1-1; tentative D call: TRBD1 (6 bases). This CDR3 spans 12 amino acids. V was trimmed by 2 bases and J by 3 bases, leaving 7 bases between them. Germline values: CDR1 SQVTM, CDR2 ANQGSEA. The CDR3 DNA reads TGCAGCGTTGAAACAGGGTACACTGAAGCTTTCTTT. Translated, it gives CSVETGYTEAFF.

This rearrangement joins TRBV7-9 to TRBJ2-2; TRBD2 aligns across 10 bases. The length of the CDR3 is 17 residues. The germline V gene encodes CDR1 SEHNR and CDR2 FQNEAQ (reference sequence). Trimming at V came to 5 bases and at J to 1 base, leaving 7 bases not matched to a gene. CDR3 DNA: TGTGCCAGCAGCCTGACCCTAGCGGGAGAGAACACCGGGGAGCTGTTTTTT. Translating it yields CASSLTLAGENTGELFF. Full variable domain (outside the CDR3, taken from reference TRBV7-9 and TRBJ2-2): DTGVSQNPRHKITKRGQNVTFRCDPISEHNRLYWYRQTLGQGPEFLTYFQNEAQLEKSRLLSDRFSAERPKGSFSTLEIQRTEQGDSAMYLCASSLTLAGENTGELFFGEGSRLTVL.

This clone was counted only a few times. V gene TRBV18 combines with J gene TRBJ2-7; D possibly corresponds to TRBD2 (5 bases). The CDR3 is 14 amino acids. V was shortened by 6 bases and J by 6 bases, with 18 bases between the two germline ends. CDR1 and CDR2 from the germline V gene are KGHSH and LQKENI. The CDR3 nucleotides are TGTGCCAGCTCGCTTGGCGGGCCCACCTCCGAGCAGTACTTC. Its protein is CASSLGGPTSEQYF.

The chain is built from TRBV4-2 and TRBJ1-3; the D is unclear. Trimming cost V 1 base and J 4 bases, with 11 bases left between them. The V gene's germline CDR1 is LGHNA and CDR2 YNFKEQ. This CDR3 is 15 amino acids long. CDR3 region: CASSQGHNSGNTIYF. DNA of the CDR3: TGTGCCAGCAGCCAAGGACATAACTCCGGAAACACCATATATTTT.

The chain couples TRBV7-9 to TRBJ2-5, with D tentatively TRBD1 (6 bases). The CDR3 length is 15 residues. V dropped 3 bases and J dropped 7 bases, with 18 bases sitting between them. Per the germline V gene, CDR1 is SEHNR and CDR2 is FQNEAQ (reference sequence). CDR3 amino acids: CASSFGQPTYRTQYF. CDR3 coding DNA: TGTGCCAGCAGCTTCGGACAGCCAACCTACAGGACCCAGTACTTC.

This clone appeared a single time. CDR3 bases: TGTGCCAGCAGTCAGACAGGGAGCAATCAGCCCCAGCATTTT. It is translated as CASSQTGSNQPQHF. The chain recombines TRBV6-5 with TRBJ1-5; 7 bases map to TRBD1. CDR1 and CDR2 (germline): MNHEY, SVGAGI. The V and J ends lost 5 bases and 1 base, in that order; junction bases with no gene match: 2. This CDR3 spans 14 amino acids.

The rearrangement links TRBV30 to TRBJ1-1, with a possible D match to TRBD1 (6 bases). CDR3 size: 13 residues. From germline, CDR1 is GTSNPN and CDR2 SVGIG (reference sequence). Trimming cost V 2 bases and J 2 bases, with 9 bases left between them. The CDR3, as DNA: TGTGCCTGGAGTAGGACAGCTAACACTGAAGCTTTCTTT. Protein sequence: CAWSRTANTEAFF.

CDR3 protein: CASSPSSGGSEQFF. The CDR3 DNA reads TGTGCCAGCAGTCCGTCCTCCGGAGGGAGCGAGCAGTTCTTC. The chain uses TRBV27 and TRBJ2-1; D might be TRBD2 (6 bases). From germline, CDR1 is MNHEY and CDR2 SMNVEV (reference sequence). The CDR3 has 14 amino acids. Trimming removed 5 bases from V and 10 bases from J, with 18 bases in between.

The DNA for the CDR3 is TGTGCCAGCAGTTTTAGGCAGGAACTGATGAACACTGAAGCTTTCTTT. This encodes CASSFRQELMNTEAFF. The V gene is TRBV27, the J gene TRBJ1-1; D remains ambiguous. Trimming took 3 bases from V and 0 from J, leaving 14 bases between them. Germline-derived CDR1 and CDR2 are MNHEY and SMNVEV (reference sequence). The CDR3 runs 16 residues.

The chain combines TRBV7-3 with TRBJ1-2; D unresolved. CDR1 SGHTA and CDR2 FQGTGA come from the germline V gene. The CDR3 has 15 residues. The germline V and J ends were trimmed by 5 bases and 1 base, with 14 bases remaining between them. The CDR3 coding sequence is TGTGCCAGCAGCATTACCAACACCAATAACTATGGCTACACCTTC. Protein: CASSITNTNNYGYTF.

This clone was seen once. DNA for the CDR3: TGTGCCAGTAAGCCGGGGAGTACCTACGAGCAGTACTTC. It codes for CASKPGSTYEQYF. This chain connects TRBV19 to TRBJ2-7; tentatively, D is TRBD2 (5 bases). Per the germline V gene, CDR1 is LNHDA and CDR2 is SQIVND (reference sequence). The CDR3 runs 13 residues. V lost 7 bases and J lost 2, with 12 bases in between.

The CDR3 region is CASSFLANWGDNEQFF. The CDR3 DNA follows: TGTGCCAGCAGCTTCTTGGCAAATTGGGGGGACAATGAGCAGTTCTTC. The chain recombines TRBV7-8 with TRBJ2-1; the D gene is possibly TRBD2 (6 bases). The CDR3 contains 16 residues. Germline CDR1 SGHVS, CDR2 FQNEAQ. V was pared by 3 bases and J by 5 bases, with 17 bases between.

The J gene is TRBJ2-1, the V gene TRBV5-4, with TRBD2 as a possible D gene (6 bases). The CDR3 has 16 amino acids. Trimming stripped 2 bases from V and 0 bases from J, with 12 bases between. Germline values: CDR1 SGHNT, CDR2 YYREEE (reference sequence). The CDR3: CASSFRLVGSYNEQFF. The CDR3 nucleotides read TGTGCCAGCAGCTTTAGACTAGTCGGCTCCTACAATGAGCAGTTCTTC.

The sample holds a few counts of this clone. The gene calls are TRBV7-8 and TRBJ1-6; the D gene is possibly TRBD1 (5 bases). Trimming shortened V by 1 base and J by 4 bases, and 11 bases separated the two germline ends. The CDR3 is 16 amino acids. Germline CDR1 and CDR2: SGHVS and FQNEAQ. In DNA form, the CDR3 reads TGTGCCAGCAGCTTAGAGGGAGGGGCGTATAATTCACCCCTCCACTTT. Amino acids: CASSLEGGAYNSPLHF.

The chain uses TRBV27 and TRBJ1-1; 9 positions match TRBD1. Germline loops: CDR1 MNHEY, CDR2 SMNVEV (reference sequence). The CDR3 has 14 amino acids. V shed 7 bases and J 1 base; nucleotides not matched to a gene: 4. The CDR3 is CASTKDRGNTEAFF. Here the CDR3 DNA reads TGTGCCAGCACCAAGGACAGGGGGAACACTGAAGCTTTCTTT.

The chain uses TRBV29-1 and TRBJ2-1; maybe TRBD1 (6 bases). Trimming pared 7 bases from V and 3 bases from J, leaving 16 bases between. The CDR3 consists of 14 residues. Germline V gene sequence: CDR1 SQVTM, CDR2 ANQGSEA. The DNA of the CDR3 is TGCAGCGCGAGGGACACCGGGGACTACAATGAGCAGTTCTTC. Its translation: CSARDTGDYNEQFF.

This clone was seen just once. This chain uses TRBV6-5 with TRBJ1-1; D perhaps matches TRBD1 (5 bases). The CDR3 sequence is 14 residues long. In germline, CDR1 is MNHEY, CDR2 SVGAGI. V lost 4 bases, J lost 1 base, and 10 bases lay in between. The CDR3, as DNA: TGTGCCAGCAGTTTGTTTCAGGGGAACACTGAAGCTTTCTTT. It specifies CASSLFQGNTEAFF.

The rearrangement uses TRBV4-1 and TRBJ2-5, with D tentatively TRBD2 (6 bases). This CDR3 comprises 16 residues. V lost 3 bases, J lost 5 bases, and 19 bases lay in between. The germline V gene encodes CDR1 MGHRA and CDR2 YSYEKL. The CDR3 here is CASSHGDTGTLETQYF. The CDR3 DNA sequence: TGCGCCAGCAGCCATGGAGACACCGGGACTTTGGAGACCCAGTACTTC.

V usage is TRBV7-3 and J usage is TRBJ2-7; TRBD1 is a possible D gene (6 bases). Germline CDR1 and CDR2: SGHTA and FQGTGA. The V gene lost 3 bases and the J gene lost 3 bases, with 9 bases spanning the gap. The CDR3 has 13 amino acids. CDR3 bases: TGTGCCAGCAGCTTTGGACAGAGCTACGAGCAGTACTTC. It yields the protein CASSFGQSYEQYF.

V gene TRBV6-2 or TRBV6-3 combines with J gene TRBJ1-2, with D maybe TRBD1 (5 bases). This CDR3 is 14 amino acids long. Looked up from germline, CDR1 is MNHEY and CDR2 is SVGEGT. V was cut by 0 bases and J by 7 bases, with 12 bases left in between. CDR3 region: CASSYSSGIGGYTF. The CDR3 DNA sequence: TGTGCCAGCAGTTACTCCTCAGGGATCGGTGGCTACACCTTC.

The chain combines TRBV7-8 with TRBJ2-1; no clear D gene. V lost 5 bases and J 6 bases, leaving 8 bases between the germline ends. Germline CDR1 is SGHVS and CDR2 is FQNEAQ. The CDR3 is 12 residues long. As DNA, the CDR3 is TGTGCCAGCAGCCCTCTACCCAATGAGCAGTTCTTC. Protein sequence: CASSPLPNEQFF.

The V call is TRBV7-9, the J call TRBJ1-2; the match to TRBD1 covers 7 bases. Germline-derived CDR1 and CDR2 are SEHNR and FQNEAQ (reference sequence). Trimming removed 6 bases from V and 4 bases from J; junction bases left unmatched: 17. This CDR3 is built from 17 residues. The CDR3, as DNA: TGTGCCAGCAGGACCCCGATTACAGGGGCTGAGGGCTATGGCTACACCTTC. It translates to CASRTPITGAEGYGYTF. Looking up the rest from reference TRBV7-9 and TRBJ1-2 gives the full variable domain: DTGVSQNPRHKITKRGQNVTFRCDPISEHNRLYWYRQTLGQGPEFLTYFQNEAQLEKSRLLSDRFSAERPKGSFSTLEIQRTEQGDSAMYLCASRTPITGAEGYGYTFGSGTRLTVV.

The chain joins TRBV5-6 to TRBJ1-3; 7 nucleotides line up with TRBD1. Germline lookup yields CDR1 SGHDT and CDR2 YYEEEE. The trim removed 1 base at V and 0 bases at J, leaving 4 bases unmatched. This CDR3 contains 16 residues. CDR3 residues: CASSLTGVLSGNTIYF. The CDR3, as DNA: TGTGCCAGCAGCTTGACAGGGGTCCTCTCTGGAAACACCATATATTTT.

A single count supports this clone. This chain uses TRBV27 with TRBJ1-1, with 7 bases lining up with TRBD1. V was pared by 2 bases and J by 2 bases, with 5 bases of the junction left unmatched. The V gene's germline CDR1 is MNHEY and CDR2 SMNVEV (reference sequence). The CDR3 consists of 15 residues. CDR3 in DNA: TGTGCCAGCAGTTTAACAGGGGCACACAACACTGAAGCTTTCTTT. Protein product: CASSLTGAHNTEAFF.

The chain is built from TRBV6-5 and TRBJ2-1; perhaps TRBD1 as D (5 bases). The CDR3 runs to 14 residues. Germline-derived CDR1 and CDR2 are MNHEY and SVGAGI. The V end was cut by 6 bases, the J end by 5 bases, with 14 bases between. CDR3 region: CASRFIGDDNEQFF. The DNA for the CDR3 is TGTGCCAGCAGGTTCATAGGGGATGACAATGAGCAGTTCTTC.

The genes are TRBV7-9 and TRBJ2-1, with 7 bases identical to TRBD2. Germline CDR1 and CDR2: SEHNR and FQNEAQ (reference sequence). The CDR3 runs 17 residues. V dropped 2 bases and J dropped 7; count of bases not matched to a gene: 14. DNA for the CDR3: TGTGCCAGCAGCTTAAGATCAAGCGGGATGGTCTGGAATGAGCAGTTCTTC. It yields the protein CASSLRSSGMVWNEQFF. Full variable domain (remainder filled in from reference TRBV7-9 and TRBJ2-1): DTGVSQNPRHKITKRGQNVTFRCDPISEHNRLYWYRQTLGQGPEFLTYFQNEAQLEKSRLLSDRFSAERPKGSFSTLEIQRTEQGDSAMYLCASSLRSSGMVWNEQFFGPGTRLTVL.

The chain couples TRBV5-5 to TRBJ2-2; no firm D call. The germline V gene has CDR1 SGHKS and CDR2 YYEKEE (reference sequence). V shed 0 bases and J shed 7 bases, with 7 bases lying between them. The CDR3 extends over 13 amino acids. This CDR3 reads CASSLVTGGELFF. CDR3 bases: TGTGCCAGCAGCTTGGTCACGGGCGGGGAGCTGTTTTTT.

Notes on this clone: The same CDR3 arises from other DNA sequences in this sample as well. The J gene is TRBJ1-4, the V gene TRBV5-4; 9 bases map to TRBD1. The CDR3 loop spans 14 amino acids. The germline V gene encodes CDR1 SGHNT and CDR2 YYREEE (reference sequence). After removal of 4 bases from V and 8 bases from J, the junction contained 6 bases not matched to a gene. CDR3: CASSLQGAGEKLFF. Here the CDR3 DNA reads TGTGCCAGCAGCCTACAGGGGGCGGGGGAAAAACTGTTTTTT.

This chain links TRBV28 with TRBJ2-1; the D gene is possibly TRBD2 (5 bases). V was cut by 0 bases and J by 6 bases, with 9 bases left in between. Germline loops: CDR1 MDHEN, CDR2 SYDVKM. The CDR3 totals 14 residues. The CDR3 bases are TGTGCCAGCAGTTTATGGACTACCGTCAATGAGCAGTTCTTC. This gives the protein CASSLWTTVNEQFF.

V is TRBV11-3 and J is TRBJ2-3; a weak D match, TRBD1 (5 bases). This CDR3 has 15 amino acids. Trimming shortened V by 1 base and J by 3 bases, and 11 bases separated the two germline ends. Germline lookup yields CDR1 SGHNT and CDR2 YENEEA. The DNA for the CDR3 is TGTGCCAGCAGCTTAGCGGGCAGGGTAACAGATACGCAGTATTTT. This gives the protein CASSLAGRVTDTQYF.

The chain has TRBV27 and TRBJ2-5, with D hard to call. This CDR3 contains 14 residues. V was cut by 0 bases and J by 3 bases, with 8 bases left in between. The germline V gene has CDR1 MNHEY and CDR2 SMNVEV (reference sequence). The CDR3 sequence: CASSLSARKETQYF. In DNA, the CDR3 is TGTGCCAGCAGTTTATCGGCTAGAAAAGAGACCCAGTACTTC.